This T cell receptor beta chain originates from a study of PD-L1 blockade in urothelial cancer. Libraries were prepared by immunoSEQ multiplex PCR; TCRdb keeps only in-frame clonotypes and omits some of them. The data hold 45,000 to 50,000 clones, with more than 70% observed a single time. The length of the CDR3 is 13 residues. The germline CDR1 and CDR2 sequences are KGHSH and LQKENI. The ends were cut back, 5 bases at V and 0 bases at J, with 6 bases in the middle. The patients had locally advanced or metastatic urothelial carcinoma. The sequences come from PBMCs, collected around atezolizumab (anti-PD-L1) treatment. The sequence was obtained from a man aged 80 or over with urothelial cancer. The chain couples TRBV18 to TRBJ2-3; possibly TRBD1 for D (5 bases). CDR3 in DNA: TGTGCCAGCTCAGGGGCTAGCACAGATACGCAGTATTTT. This gives the protein CASSGASTDTQYF.